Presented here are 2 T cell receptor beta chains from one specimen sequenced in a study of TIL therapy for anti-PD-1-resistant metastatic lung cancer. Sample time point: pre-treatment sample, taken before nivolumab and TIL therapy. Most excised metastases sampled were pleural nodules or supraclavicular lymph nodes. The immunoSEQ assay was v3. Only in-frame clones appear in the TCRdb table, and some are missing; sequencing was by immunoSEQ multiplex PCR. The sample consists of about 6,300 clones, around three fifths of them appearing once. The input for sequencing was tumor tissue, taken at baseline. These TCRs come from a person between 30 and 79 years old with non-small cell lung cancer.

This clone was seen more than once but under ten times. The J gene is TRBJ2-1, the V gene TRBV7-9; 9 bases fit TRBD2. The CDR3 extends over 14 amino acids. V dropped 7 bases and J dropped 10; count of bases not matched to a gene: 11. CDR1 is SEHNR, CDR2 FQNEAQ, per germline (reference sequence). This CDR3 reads CASIKSGTSPEQFF. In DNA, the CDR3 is TGTGCCAGCATCAAGAGCGGGACTAGCCCGGAGCAGTTCTTC.

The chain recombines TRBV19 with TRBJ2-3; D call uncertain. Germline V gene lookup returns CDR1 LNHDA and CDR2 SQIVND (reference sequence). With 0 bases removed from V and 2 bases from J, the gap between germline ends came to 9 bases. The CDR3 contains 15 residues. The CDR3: CASSIDVADTDTQYF. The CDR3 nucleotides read TGTGCCAGTAGTATAGATGTGGCGGACACAGATACGCAGTATTTT.